The 14 T cell receptor beta chains below all came from one sample that was sequenced in a study of T-cell memory formation after mild COVID-19. Via MiXCR, TCRdb re-called the 5' RACE reads, giving one row per CDR3 protein. The sample gives 350,000 to 500,000 distinct CDR3 sequences, 15% to 25% of which show up once; 8.4% is in the top ten. The material sequenced was PBMCs or a T cell subset sorted from them (not recorded which). These receptor sequences come from an adult woman who had mild COVID-19 (a few samples of this study predate the infection). Cell type and time point are not known.

The rearrangement joins TRBV2 to TRBJ1-2; 8 nucleotides line up with TRBD1. The V and J ends lost 4 bases and 0 bases, in that order; junction bases with no gene match: 4. This CDR3 is built from 15 residues. CDR1 and CDR2 from the germline V gene are SNHLY and FYNNEI. Here the CDR3 reads CASSAWTGTNYGYTF. CDR3 sequence (DNA): TGTGCCAGCAGTGCATGGACAGGGACTAACTATGGCTACACCTTC.

DNA of the CDR3: TGTGCCAGCAGCCTCCAAGGGCCACCCGCGGGAGGCACCGGGGAGCTGTTTTTT. This encodes CASSLQGPPAGGTGELFF. This chain joins TRBV7-6 and TRBJ2-2; TRBD2 matches at 8 bases. V was pared by 5 bases and J by 4 bases, with 15 bases of the junction left unmatched. Per the germline V gene, CDR1 is SGHVS and CDR2 is FNYEAQ. CDR3 length: 18 residues.

V is TRBV29-1 and J is TRBJ2-1, with 9 nucleotides matching TRBD2. This CDR3 spans 16 amino acids. Per the germline V gene, CDR1 is SQVTM and CDR2 is ANQGSEA. V lost 4 bases to trimming and J lost 5 bases; unmatched junction nucleotides: 12. CDR3 amino acids: CSVGPPGLAAHNEQFF. For the CDR3, the DNA is TGCAGCGTTGGCCCCCCGGGACTAGCCGCCCACAATGAGCAGTTCTTC.

This chain connects TRBV9 to TRBJ2-5; maybe TRBD1 (5 bases). Germline V gene lookup returns CDR1 SGDLS and CDR2 YYNGEE. The length of the CDR3 is 16 residues. V was pared by 0 bases and J by 5 bases, with 17 bases between. The chain's CDR3 is CASSVAGSGLRETQYF. The DNA of the CDR3 is TGTGCCAGCAGCGTAGCCGGGTCAGGGCTTCGGGAGACCCAGTACTTC.

This clonotype was counted a few times. V is TRBV12-3 or TRBV12-4 and J is TRBJ1-4, with 7 bases fitting TRBD1. The CDR3 runs 15 residues. V shed 10 bases, J shed 5 bases, and the junction held 13 bases outside the gene matches. CDR3 region: CATAIRGQLNEKLFF. CDR3 bases: TGTGCCACCGCGATTAGGGGACAGCTAAATGAAAAACTGTTTTTT.

The J gene is TRBJ1-1, the V gene TRBV6-6; the match to TRBD1 covers 8 bases. Germline assignment: CDR1 MNHNY and CDR2 SVGAGI (reference sequence). The CDR3 length is 16 residues. Trimming removed 4 bases from V and 0 bases from J; junction bases left unmatched: 7. CDR3 in DNA: TGTGCCAGCAGTTCCATTAGACAGGGGCTGAACACTGAAGCTTTCTTT. Its protein is CASSSIRQGLNTEAFF.

This clonotype was counted only a few times. The chain employs TRBV7-8 and TRBJ2-4, with no clear D. Between the trimmed V and J ends, which lost 5 bases and 9 bases, there was a span of 17 bases. In germline, CDR1 is SGHVS, CDR2 FQNEAQ. This CDR3 has 14 amino acids. CDR3 in amino acids: CASSASLSQSIQYF. CDR3 coding DNA: TGTGCCAGCAGCGCCTCATTATCACAGAGCATTCAGTACTTC.

J is TRBJ2-7 and V is TRBV9, with 9 bases identical to TRBD1. The CDR3 spans 14 residues. Germline assignment: CDR1 SGDLS and CDR2 YYNGEE. V shed 0 bases and J 6 bases; nucleotides not matched to a gene: 4. The CDR3 is CASSVATGGREQYF. The CDR3 DNA follows: TGTGCCAGCAGCGTAGCCACAGGGGGCCGCGAGCAGTACTTC.

This clonotype was seen a handful of times. This sequence joins TRBV24-1 and TRBJ2-1; 7 bases are a match to TRBD2. Germline V CDR1 and CDR2: KGHDR, SFDVKD. This CDR3 is 17 amino acids long. V lost 5 bases to trimming and J lost 4 bases; unmatched junction nucleotides: 13. The CDR3 loop is CATSGASGIRLYNEQFF. The CDR3 coding sequence is TGTGCCACCAGTGGGGCGAGCGGGATAAGACTTTACAATGAGCAGTTCTTC.

The V gene is TRBV24-1, the J gene TRBJ2-1; D may be TRBD1 or TRBD2 (7 bases each). Germline V gives CDR1 KGHDR, CDR2 SFDVKD. This CDR3 is 15 amino acids long. Trimming took off 3 bases at V and 7 bases at J, with 15 bases between the two ends. CDR3 sequence reads: CATSDQGGGPNEQFF. In DNA form, the CDR3 reads TGTGCCACCAGTGATCAGGGGGGAGGGCCAAATGAGCAGTTCTTC.

This clonotype was recorded a few times. The V and J genes are TRBV9 and TRBJ2-1; TRBD2 matches 10 bases. This CDR3 is 15 amino acids long. Trimming cost V 1 base and J 9 bases; bases outside gene matches: 7. Germline V gives CDR1 SGDLS, CDR2 YYNGEE. In DNA form, the CDR3 reads TGTGCCAGCAGCGTACAAAGCGGGGGGGCTGGTGAGCAGTTCTTC. Residues: CASSVQSGGAGEQFF.

This sequence joins TRBV6-6 and TRBJ1-2, with 11 positions matching TRBD1. The junction had 8 bases not matched to a gene; V was cut back by 4 bases and J by 1 base. CDR1 MNHNY and CDR2 SVGAGI come from the germline V gene (reference sequence). The CDR3 has 17 residues. CDR3 nucleotides: TGTGCCAGCAGTTCTGGGACAGGGGGTTTAGATAACTATGGCTACACCTTC. It is translated as CASSSGTGGLDNYGYTF.

V is TRBV6-5 and J is TRBJ2-3, with D possibly being TRBD1 (6 bases). The CDR3 is 15 residues long. V lost 7 bases to trimming and J lost 5 bases, with 19 bases between them. Germline CDR1 is MNHEY and CDR2 is SVGAGI. The CDR3 spells CASTPKRGLGDTQYF. The CDR3 DNA is TGTGCCAGCACTCCCAAGAGGGGGTTAGGAGATACGCAGTATTTT.

Ten or more counts support this clonotype. The rearrangement joins TRBV27 to TRBJ2-1; 9 bases map to TRBD2. Trimming removed 11 bases from V and 6 bases from J; junction bases left unmatched: 17. Germline CDR1 MNHEY, CDR2 SMNVEV (reference sequence). This CDR3 region has 16 residues. CDR3 bases: TGTGCCTCCACTCGCGTCGGGACTAGCTCTGGCAATGAGCAGTTCTTC. Encoded protein: CASTRVGTSSGNEQFF.